Included here is one T cell receptor (beta chain) sequence, with context. Antigen specificity is unknown. In the same sample, other DNA sequences code for this CDR3. The entry originates in a study of radiotherapy plus CTLA-4 blockade in lung cancer. Study-level findings and limits: The study found tumor-derived TCR clones expanded in blood after radiotherapy plus ipilimumab.

Participants had chemo-refractory metastatic non-small-cell lung cancer and were treated with focal radiation plus ipilimumab CTLA-4 blockade. Profiling relied on immunoSEQ multiplex PCR, and the TCRdb table lists in-frame clones only, not all of them. The sample shows about 49,000 clones, roughly 76% of them seen only once. Specimen: peripheral blood, collected from a patient treated with radiotherapy plus ipilimumab. The receptor was derived from a human donor with non-small cell lung cancer who had stable disease on radiotherapy plus ipilimumab.

The DNA of the CDR3 is TGTGCCAGCAGCTTAGCCAGGGCAGGCAATCAGCCCCAGCATTTT. The encoded protein is CASSLARAGNQPQHF. The chain couples TRBV13 to TRBJ1-5; a possible D gene is TRBD1 (5 bases). This CDR3 comprises 15 residues. Trimming removed 1 base at V and 2 bases at J, with 9 bases between. Germline V gene data show CDR1 as PRHDT and CDR2 as FYEKMQ (reference sequence). Supplemented by reference TRBV13 and TRBJ1-5, the full variable domain reads AAGVIQSPRHLIKEKRETATLKCYPIPRHDTVYWYQQGPGQDPQFLISFYEKMQSDKGSIPDRFSAQQFSDYHSELNMSSLELGDSALYFCASSLARAGNQPQHFGDGTRLSIL.